The rows below give T cell receptor beta chains drawn from one sample of a study of blood T cells in healthy people across ages. TCRdb reanalysed the 5' RACE reads using MiXCR and keeps one entry per CDR3 protein. The sample shows 780,000 or so distinct CDR3 sequences, roughly three fifths of them seen only once. The sequenced sample was blood. The receptor source for this set is a man between 40 and 49 years old in good health. CDR3s include the opening cysteine and the closing phenylalanine or tryptophan. A D gene is named only where the DNA matches it firmly. Clone sizes are given selectively: once, few, many, or a class where the clone is expanded.

v_call	j_call	clone_size	d_call	cdr3_aa	cdr3_nt
TRBV12-3/TRBV12-4	TRBJ1-1	.	.	CASSAQTGKNSEAFF	TGTGCCAGCAGTGCTCAAACAGGGAAAAACAGCGAGGCTTTCTTT
TRBV5-1	TRBJ1-2	.	.	CASSRLIQGLDGYTF	TGCGCCAGCAGCCGACTCATACAGGGTCTAGATGGCTACACCTTC
TRBV7-2	TRBJ2-4	few	.	CASSPTGRPLNIQYF	TGTGCCAGCAGCCCCACCGGGCGCCCCCTAAACATTCAGTACTTC
TRBV24-1	TRBJ2-7	.	.	CATSDLGQPYEQYF	TGTGCCACCAGTGATTTGGGACAGCCCTACGAGCAGTACTTC
TRBV6-6	TRBJ2-7	few	.	CASSYRPVGEQYF	TGTGCCAGCAGTTACCGCCCAGTGGGTGAGCAGTACTTC
TRBV20-1	TRBJ1-2	.	.	CSGVIEPGHLEGHTF	TGCAGTGGCGTGATTGAACCGGGACATTTGGAGGGGCACACCTTC
TRBV20-1	TRBJ2-5	.	TRBD2	CSAPLAGVAKTQYF	TGCAGTGCTCCCCTAGCGGGAGTGGCAAAGACCCAGTACTTC
TRBV11-2	TRBJ2-7	once	.	CASSLSAITYEQYF	TGTGCCAGCAGCTTATCAGCTATTACCTACGAGCAGTACTTC
TRBV20-1	TRBJ2-6	.	.	CSARNRVGGANVLTF	TGCAGTGCTAGAAACAGGGTCGGTGGGGCCAACGTCCTGACTTTC
TRBV5-1	TRBJ2-5	few	.	CASSLGDSPTQYF	TGCGCCAGCAGCTTGGGAGACTCGCCGACCCAGTACTTC
TRBV9	TRBJ2-1	.	TRBD2	CASSRPPGLANYNEQFF	TGTGCCAGCAGCCGCCCCCCGGGACTAGCGAACTACAATGAGCAGTTCTTC
TRBV7-2	TRBJ2-3	.	TRBD2	CASRLHSGSGRGDTQYF	TGTGCCAGCAGGCTACACTCGGGTAGCGGGAGAGGAGATACGCAGTATTTT
TRBV4-1	TRBJ2-1	.	.	CASRGLGLSSYNEQFF	TGCGCCAGCAGGGGACTGGGGCTAAGCTCCTACAATGAGCAGTTCTTC
TRBV6-5	TRBJ2-3	once	TRBD2	CASSYLGTNTDTQYF	TGTGCCAGCAGTTACTTAGGGACTAACACAGATACGCAGTATTTT
TRBV4-1	TRBJ2-7	many	.	CASSQGRAYEQYF	TGCGCCAGCAGCCAAGGCAGAGCGTACGAGCAGTACTTC
TRBV28	TRBJ1-5	.	TRBD1	CASSKQGSNQPQHF	TGTGCCAGCAGTAAACAGGGGAGCAATCAGCCCCAGCATTTT
TRBV28	TRBJ1-2	.	TRBD1	CASSSGQGGGYYGYTF	TGTGCCAGCAGTTCGGGACAGGGAGGGGGTTACTATGGCTACACCTTC
TRBV20-1	TRBJ2-7	.	TRBD1	CSARRQGPEQYF	TGCAGTGCTAGAAGACAGGGGCCCGAGCAGTACTTC
TRBV27	TRBJ1-5	many	.	CASSLGSNQPQHF	TGTGCCAGCAGTTTGGGTAGCAATCAGCCCCAGCATTTT
TRBV5-6	TRBJ2-3	few	.	CASSPPGPSTDTQYF	TGTGCCAGCAGCCCCCCGGGTCCTAGCACAGATACGCAGTATTTT
TRBV6-1	TRBJ2-7	.	.	CASSEVAGLSSYEQYF	TGTGCCAGCAGTGAAGTGGCGGGCCTGAGCTCCTACGAGCAGTACTTC
TRBV6-2/TRBV6-3	TRBJ2-5	once	TRBD1	CASRWAGGRETQYF	TGTGCCAGCCGTTGGGCAGGGGGCCGAGAGACCCAGTACTTC
TRBV6-2/TRBV6-3	TRBJ2-7	many	TRBD1	CASSRDRAYEQYF	TGTGCCAGCAGTCGGGACAGAGCCTACGAGCAGTACTTC
TRBV20-1	TRBJ2-5	.	.	CSARDFRQDLQETQYF	TGCAGTGCTAGAGACTTTCGACAGGATCTCCAAGAGACCCAGTACTTC
TRBV28	TRBJ2-3	.	TRBD1	CASSLGLDRVTDTQYF	TGTGCCAGCAGTTTGGGGTTGGACAGGGTAACAGATACGCAGTATTTT
TRBV5-4	TRBJ1-2	.	.	CASSLGTDPYGYTF	TGTGCCAGCAGCTTGGGTACAGACCCCTATGGCTACACCTTC
TRBV27	TRBJ2-7	few	TRBD2	CASSAPSGRRYEQYF	TGTGCCAGCAGTGCACCTAGCGGGAGAAGGTACGAGCAGTACTTC
TRBV27	TRBJ2-1	few	.	CASSSQGSKFF	TGTGCCAGCAGTTCGCAGGGGAGCAAGTTCTTC
TRBV12-3/TRBV12-4	TRBJ2-7	.	.	CASSPTDGSEQYF	TGTGCCAGCAGCCCAACGGATGGATCCGAGCAGTACTTC
TRBV28	TRBJ2-5	few	.	CASSRGQGRETQYF	TGTGCCAGCAGTCGGGGTCAGGGCCGAGAGACCCAGTACTTC
TRBV13	TRBJ2-3	.	TRBD2	CASSLRTSVGPDTQYF	TGTGCCAGCAGCTTGAGGACTAGCGTAGGCCCAGATACGCAGTATTTT
TRBV7-3	TRBJ2-5	.	.	CASSLTPTQGIETQYF	TGTGCCAGCAGCTTAACCCCGACACAGGGAATAGAGACCCAGTACTTC
TRBV7-6	TRBJ2-3	few	.	CASSFETTGFTDTQYF	TGTGCCAGCAGCTTCGAGACCACAGGTTTCACAGATACGCAGTATTTT
TRBV6-4	TRBJ2-3	many	TRBD2	CASSDSGGATDTQYF	TGTGCCAGCAGTGACTCCGGGGGGGCCACAGATACGCAGTATTTT
TRBV29-1	TRBJ2-1	few	TRBD2	CSAGLAGSNEQFF	TGCAGCGCGGGACTAGCGGGATCCAATGAGCAGTTCTTC
TRBV5-1	TRBJ2-5	few	TRBD1	CASSLALGTVGQETQYF	TGCGCCAGCAGCTTGGCCTTGGGGACAGTCGGCCAAGAGACCCAGTACTTT
TRBV20-1	TRBJ2-4	.	TRBD2	CSAIPSPLAGGWTKNIQYF	TGCAGTGCTATCCCCTCCCCACTAGCGGGAGGGTGGACCAAAAACATTCAGTACTTC
TRBV3-1	TRBJ2-7	few	TRBD1	CASSHQIRQGSYEQYF	TGTGCCAGCTCCCACCAGATCCGACAGGGCTCCTACGAGCAGTACTTC
TRBV9	TRBJ1-5	.	TRBD1	CASSDRGWDQPQHF	TGTGCCAGCAGCGACAGGGGTTGGGATCAGCCCCAGCATTTT
TRBV9	TRBJ2-1	.	TRBD2	CASSALAGGSYNEQFF	TGTGCCAGCAGCGCACTAGCGGGGGGCTCCTACAATGAGCAGTTCTTC
TRBV20-1	TRBJ2-7	many	.	CSAKDRTDYEQYF	TGCAGTGCAAAAGACAGGACCGACTACGAGCAGTACTTC
TRBV4-1	TRBJ2-5	few	.	CASSQESGVGETQYF	TGCGCCAGCAGCCAAGAGTCGGGAGTTGGGGAGACCCAGTACTTC
TRBV20-1	TRBJ2-5	few	TRBD2	CSASSKREGLSYEQYF	TGCAGTGCTAGCAGCAAGCGGGAGGGCCTGAGCTATGAGCAGTACTTC
TRBV7-2	TRBJ2-3	.	.	CASSLAASSTDTQYF	TGTGCCAGCAGCTTAGCCGCATCGAGCACAGATACGCAGTATTTT
TRBV12-5	TRBJ2-1	.	.	CASGKTGTPTGDEQFF	TGTGCTAGTGGCAAAACTGGGACTCCCACCGGCGATGAGCAGTTCTTC
TRBV20-1	TRBJ2-1	.	.	CSASRAGARYYNYNEQFF	TGCAGTGCTAGTCGAGCGGGCGCGCGATACTACAACTACAATGAGCAGTTCTTC
TRBV25-1	TRBJ1-6	.	TRBD1	CASNPRQGLQSPLHF	TGTGCCAGCAACCCTAGACAGGGGCTACAGTCACCCCTCCACTTT
TRBV18	TRBJ2-3	.	.	CASSPPGGFYSTDTQYF	TGTGCCAGCTCACCACCTGGCGGGTTTTATAGCACAGATACGCAGTATTTT